The T cell receptor (beta chain) under discussion was sequenced for a study of cytomegalovirus exposure and HLA in healthy donors. Clones were sequenced by immunoSEQ multiplex PCR, and TCRdb holds only the in-frame ones, with some missing. The sample records roughly 98,000 clones, roughly 87% being singletons. This clone was detected only once. What it binds is not known. Broader study findings: Listed as cytomegalovirus-associated were approximately 160 TCR beta chains. Rare sequences made up most TCRs, while some public TCRs were found in many donors.

Separation from the roughly 690-subject first cohort characterized the roughly 120-subject validation cohort, to which the donors belonged. The CDR3 runs 17 residues. V lost 4 bases, J lost 1 base, and 17 bases lay in between. The germline CDR1 and CDR2 sequences are MNHEY and SMNVEV (reference sequence). This receptor was obtained from a man between 18 and 29 years old in good health and CMV-seropositive. Sequenced material: PBMCs. This chain joins TRBV27 and TRBJ1-5; maybe TRBD1 (5 bases). The CDR3: CASSSYTGRASNQPQHF. CDR3 bases: TGTGCCAGCAGTTCATATACGGGCAGGGCGAGCAATCAGCCCCAGCATTTT.